Here is one T cell receptor beta chain with its context. Its recognized antigen is unknown. Base qualities were left out, and no much larger clone turns up one base away. Libraries were made using PCR. The listed sequencing device is Illumina HiSeq 2500. To normalize quantification of the TCRbeta repertoire, the TCR libraries were built with molecular barcoding that relied on unique molecular identifiers. TCRdb cleaned the public reads at Q25 with fastp, built clones with MiXCR and kept in-frame beta chains. Each entry is one CDR3 protein sequence, shown with its most common DNA and genes. The sample table shows 500,000 to 650,000 distinct CDR3 sequences, and around 13% are seen once. 2% to 2.5% of the sample lies in the top ten. These data are taken from a study of T-cell reconstitution after alpha-beta-depleted transplantation in children (dated by TCRdb to 2016 to 2017). About the study as a whole: T-cell immune reconstitution after TCRalphabeta/CD19-depleted allogeneic hematopoietic cell transplantation in children was quantitatively tracked in the study by means of TCR repertoire profiling. On the study overall, not on this receptor specifically: The high TCRbeta diversity at day 60 in some patients was ascribed to recipient T cells and intrathymic progenitors that had survived conditioning. Over the following months the frequencies of hyperexpanded clones went down, and after one year T-cell counts and TCRbeta diversity were mostly credited to newly produced T cells. About two months after transplant, the apparently early recovery of alphabetaT-cell counts reportedly depended on just several hundred clones that had expanded rapidly and came from non-depleted graft cells.

The treatment or condition label, read with the paper, signifies: allogeneic hematopoietic cell transplantation with graft depleted of TCRalphabeta T cells and CD19 B cells. Transplant recipients were children who received TCRalphabeta/CD19-depleted allogeneic hematopoietic cell grafts. Taken from cysteine to phenylalanine, the CDR3 has 19 residues. The kept DNA is CDR3 alone, 57 bases in frame from the first base. CDR1 and CDR2, looked up from the germline V gene, are SGHDT and YYEEEE. From V the trimming removes 7 bases and from J it removes 3 bases, while the gene matches leave 19 bases of the junction unaccounted for.

This clonotype was sampled from a male patient younger than 18 who had a stem cell transplant for acute myeloid leukemia, so the T cells may come from the graft donor. This specimen consisted of PBMCs, mostly from graft donor cells, obtained 360 days after TCRalphabeta/CD19-depleted stem cell transplant. This sequence uses TRBV5-6 and TRBJ2-5; TRBD2 aligns with 12 central bases. The DNA sequence follows: TGTGCCAGCGGAAGGACGGGTCCGGGACTAGCGGGCTTCGAAGAGACCCAGTACTTC. Translated, this gives CASGRTGPGLAGFEETQYF.